The source of this T cell receptor (beta chain) is a study of T cell responses to AZD1222 COVID-19 vaccine. Comments on this clone: Its antigen is still unknown.

Study-wide results and caveats: With two AZD1222 doses given, Spike-specific TCR breadth and depth both rose.

Clones were read by immunoSEQ multiplex PCR, and TCRdb kept only the in-frame ones, dropping some. Of about 150,000 clones listed, over 75% are singletons. CDR3 length equals 15 residues. Trimming removed 5 bases from V and 4 bases from J, with 14 bases in between. From germline, CDR1 is PRHDT and CDR2 FYEKMQ (reference sequence). The chain combines TRBV13 with TRBJ1-4, with TRBD1 as a possible D gene (5 bases). The sample here was peripheral blood, taken 28 days after the second AZD1222 dose. This TCR was recovered from an adult who received the AZD1222 COVID-19 vaccine. Here the CDR3 DNA reads TGTGCCAGCAGCCCAGGGTGGGGAAGTAATGAAAAACTGTTTTTT. This sequence encodes CASSPGWGSNEKLFF.